These T cell receptor beta chains were read from a single sample in a study of memory CD8 T cells in hepatitis C reinfection. Some clones are missing from TCRdb's copy, which holds only in-frame ones; the method was immunoSEQ multiplex PCR. Here the sample spans about 43,000 clones, roughly 89% being singletons. The sequencing input was naive CD8+ T cells sorted from blood. The source of these receptors is a man younger than 35 with hepatitis C virus infection. CDR3s include the opening cysteine and the closing phenylalanine or tryptophan. D genes are given only for firm matches.

>TRBV9|NA
CASSRGGSGSYNEQFF
>TRBV5-1|NA
CASSLIVAVSSYNEQFF
>TRBV11-2|TRBD2
CASSSHGGSSYNEQFF
>TRBV28|TRBD1
CASSFGTGVREQYF
>TRBV9|NA
CASSSRGEQYF
>TRBV9|TRBD1
CASSPGQGEYGYTF
>TRBV4-3|TRBD1
CASSHSGGLGNQPQHF
>TRBV5-1|NA
CASSSTDQETQYF
>TRBV2|TRBD2
CASASWEGSGVLITDTQYF
>TRBV9|TRBD2
CASSVAGGVDTQYF
>TRBV10-2|NA
CALGGLEDTQYF
>TRBV5-1|NA
CASSSLSGQQETQYF
>TRBV7-2|NA
CASSLEWGDSETQYF
>TRBV9|TRBD1
CASSVGGQGYEQYF
>TRBV4-1|NA
CASSQDNRVGYEQYF
>TRBV7-6|NA
CASSLGGGTADTQYF
>TRBV29-1|NA
CSVTGSYNEQFF
>TRBV28|TRBD1
CASSPAGADRGLNEQYF
>TRBV5-1|TRBD2
CASSSGDGSTDTQYF
>TRBV5-1|TRBD1
CASSTGQGLSFPQHF
>TRBV27|TRBD1
CASKTGVPEAFF
>TRBV5-4|NA
CASSLGGRPYEQYF
>TRBV7-8|TRBD1
CASSLDGTGERMNTEAFF
>TRBV29-1|TRBD2
CSVEGLAAYNEQFF
>TRBV5-1|TRBD1
CASSLGTGGITGELFF
>TRBV7-9|TRBD1
CASTPQGAREQYF
>TRBV19|TRBD2
CASSVVAGGRTGELFF
>TRBV27|NA
CASSLGTLHNEQFF
>TRBV19|NA
CASSIGGFDGYTF
>TRBV6-5|NA
CASSYGAESSYNEQFF
>TRBV19|NA
CASSWGGRNTEAFF
>TRBV6-1|TRBD1
CASTEGTGGYEQFF
>TRBV4-1|TRBD1
CASSFGQGLYEQYF
>TRBV7-9|NA
CASSRQSSYEQYF
>TRBV9|TRBD2
CASSVVVAGGPVDTQYF
>TRBV5-4|TRBD2
CASSPGTSGYNEQFF
>TRBV11-2|TRBD2
CASSLDQLGLAGIQETQYF